This paragraph reports one T cell receptor beta chain. As to time point: pretreatment peripheral blood. The entry originates in a study of PD-L1 blockade in urothelial cancer. Every PCR got spiked synthetic TCR analog templates. Sequencing used immunoSEQ multiplex PCR; TCRdb keeps in-frame clones, though not all of them. Of roughly 87,000 clones detected, more than 80% appear once; the ten largest clones hold roughly 0.88%. This specimen was PBMCs, taken around atezolizumab (anti-PD-L1) treatment. The source of this sequence is a woman aged 80 or over with urothelial cancer.

The CDR3 loop reads CASSLWDGTDGYTF. CDR3 in DNA: TGTGCCAGCAGCTTATGGGACGGGACAGATGGCTACACCTTC. V usage is TRBV7-2 and J usage is TRBJ1-2; 7 nucleotides line up with TRBD1. The CDR3 is made up of 14 amino acids. V dropped 2 bases and J dropped 6; count of bases not matched to a gene: 6. Germline V gene lookup returns CDR1 SGHTA and CDR2 FQGNSA.